This T cell receptor (beta chain) was recorded in a study of radiation and T cells in renal cell carcinoma. In germline, CDR1 is MNHEY, CDR2 SVGAGI. The CDR3 totals 15 residues. V was cut by 7 bases and J by 3 bases, with 17 bases left in between. Regarding time point: blood 2 weeks post-SBRT. The sample's treatment: 15 Gy SBRT to primary tumor, nephrectomy 4 weeks later. Data came from immunoSEQ multiplex PCR; TCRdb stores just in-frame clones and leaves some out. Among about 130,000 clones listed, 81% were seen once. This chain uses TRBV6-5 with TRBJ2-3, with D possibly TRBD1 on 6 matching bases. The TCR sequence derives from a man aged 50 to 59 with renal cell carcinoma. Sample: blood, taken from a patient whose treatment included radiotherapy and nephrectomy. This CDR3 reads CASTPRPDSTDTQYF. CDR3 bases: TGTGCCAGCACCCCCCGGCCGGACAGTACAGATACGCAGTATTTT.